These 27 T cell receptor beta chains came from one sample sequenced in a study of blood T cells in healthy people across ages. A sample-barcoded 5' primer and a J-beta primer mix were used in a second PCR of about 6 to 12 cycles. TCRdb used MiXCR to reprocess the 5' RACE reads, holding one entry per CDR3 protein. There are around 2 million distinct CDR3 sequences in the sample; about two fifths occur only once, and roughly 23% lies in the top ten. What was sequenced was blood. The receptors derive from a human donor in good health.

With respect to this clonotype: A read error may account for a junction end that differs from germline. The chain combines TRBV29-1 with TRBJ2-1; D not resolved. The germline V gene has CDR1 SQVTM and CDR2 ANQGSEA. The CDR3 totals 9 residues. In DNA, the CDR3 is TGCAGCGTTGATAATGAGCGGTTCTTC. Its protein product is CSVDNERFF.

This clonotype was detected a few times. J is TRBJ2-1 and V is TRBV2, with 9 bases identical to TRBD2. The V segment lost 6 bases and the J segment 7 bases; nucleotides outside the gene matches: 13. The CDR3 loop spans 16 amino acids. The germline gives CDR1 SNHLY, CDR2 FYNNEI. For the CDR3, the DNA is TGTGCCAGCAGGACAATCAGGCGGGAGGGGAGGAATGAGCAGTTCTTC. Protein product: CASRTIRREGRNEQFF. Full variable domain (remainder filled in from reference TRBV2 and TRBJ2-1): EPEVTQTPSHQVTQMGQEVILRCVPISNHLYFYWYRQILGQKVEFLVSFYNNEISEKSEIFDDQFSVERPDGSNFTLKIRSTKLEDSAMYFCASRTIRREGRNEQFFGPGTRLTVL.

The chain recombines TRBV5-6 with TRBJ1-2; D might be TRBD1 (6 bases). Germline V gene sequence: CDR1 SGHDT, CDR2 YYEEEE. V lost 3 bases, J lost 6 bases, and 15 bases lay in between. The CDR3 extends over 14 amino acids. This CDR3 reads CASSWGYSGDGYTF. The CDR3 nucleotides are TGTGCCAGCAGCTGGGGCTATTCAGGGGATGGCTACACCTTC.

Worth noting for this clonotype: Its ends do not fully match the called genes, so a read error is possible. V usage is TRBV2 and J usage is TRBJ2-1, with D maybe TRBD2 (6 bases). CDR1 and CDR2 (germline): SNHLY, FYNNEI. The CDR3 totals 13 residues. The CDR3 bases are TGTGCCAGCAGGCTAGCGTCCTCCTACGAGCAGTGCTTC. It is translated as CASRLASSYEQCF.

This clonotype was seen more than once but under ten times. The chain is built from TRBV5-1 and TRBJ2-6; 7 bases map to TRBD1. This CDR3 spans 22 amino acids. J lost 1 base, V lost 5 bases, and 24 bases had no gene match. CDR1 and CDR2 (germline): SGHRS, YFSETQ. CDR3 protein: CASSYARGQAYRVISGANVLTF. The CDR3, as DNA: TGCGCCAGCAGTTACGCTAGAGGACAGGCCTATAGAGTAATATCTGGGGCCAACGTCCTGACTTTC.

This rearrangement joins TRBV29-1 to TRBJ2-7, with TRBD1 matching 8 bases. V lost 0 bases to trimming and J lost 6 bases; unmatched junction nucleotides: 7. Germline loops: CDR1 SQVTM, CDR2 ANQGSEA. The CDR3 is 14 amino acids. CDR3: CSVEETGDLGEQYF. Written as DNA, the CDR3 is TGCAGCGTTGAAGAGACAGGGGATTTGGGCGAGCAGTACTTC.

This chain joins TRBV20-1 and TRBJ2-5, with D possibly being TRBD1 (5 bases). The DNA end lines up better with TRBJ2-7; the J call may be wrong. This CDR3 is built from 14 residues. The germline V gene encodes CDR1 DFQATT and CDR2 SNEGSKA (reference sequence). The CDR3 DNA reads as TGCAGTGCTAGCCGGGCGCTGAACAGGATCGAGCAGTACTTC. This encodes CSASRALNRIEQYF.

The chain couples TRBV20-1 to TRBJ2-5, with D possibly matching TRBD2 (6 bases). This CDR3 contains 17 residues. Trimming took 2 bases from V and 1 from J, leaving 20 bases between them. The germline V gene has CDR1 DFQATT and CDR2 SNEGSKA (reference sequence). The CDR3 loop reads CSARPSRKGTFQETQYF. CDR3 nucleotide sequence: TGCAGTGCTAGACCCTCGCGAAAGGGGACTTTCCAAGAGACCCAGTACTTC.

Note on this clonotype: Since the CDR3 does not end with the conserved phenylalanine or tryptophan, this likely comes from a read error. The rearrangement joins TRBV20-1 to TRBJ2-4; the match to TRBD1 covers 8 bases. The J call may be in error: the DNA end matches TRBJ2-7 better. The CDR3 covers 15 residues. The germline V gene encodes CDR1 DFQATT and CDR2 SNEGSKA (reference sequence). For the CDR3, the DNA is TGCAGTGCTAGAGAGCTGACAGGGGCGAGTCACGAGCAGTACTCC. Protein sequence: CSARELTGASHEQYS.

This rearrangement joins TRBV5-1 to TRBJ1-4; D not resolved. Trimming removed 0 bases at V and 3 bases at J, with 15 bases between. From germline, CDR1 is SGHRS and CDR2 YFSETQ. The CDR3 loop spans 17 amino acids. The CDR3 loop reads CASSLVSQQSSNEKLFF. The DNA of the CDR3 is TGCGCCAGCAGCTTGGTCAGTCAACAGAGCTCTAATGAAAAACTGTTTTTT.

The rearrangement uses TRBV7-2 and TRBJ2-1; no firm D call. The CDR3 totals 13 residues. The V gene's germline CDR1 is SGHTA and CDR2 FQGNSA. V dropped 1 base and J dropped 9 bases, with 10 bases sitting between them. The DNA of the CDR3 is TGTGCCAGCAGCTTAGATGCGACGGTTGAGCAGTTCTTC. Translated: CASSLDATVEQFF.

This sequence joins TRBV7-2 and TRBJ1-5; D ambiguous. In germline, CDR1 is SGHTA, CDR2 FQGNSA. CDR3 length: 17 amino acids. V was pared by 1 base and J by 1 base, with 14 bases between. The CDR3 DNA reads as TGTGCCAGCAGCTTAGGATTTAGAGGGAGGAGCAATCAGCCCCAGCATTTT. Encoded protein: CASSLGFRGRSNQPQHF.

This clonotype appeared many times. This chain links TRBV7-9 with TRBJ1-5; 7 positions match TRBD1. With V trimmed by 3 bases and J by 3 bases, 2 bases remained unmatched. CDR1 and CDR2 from the germline V gene are SEHNR and FQNEAQ (reference sequence). CDR3 length equals 14 residues. CDR3 bases: TGTGCCAGCAGCTTGGAGGGGGCCAATCAGCCCCAGCATTTT. Translating gives CASSLEGANQPQHF. Based on the CDR3 plus reference TRBV7-9 and TRBJ1-5, the full variable domain is DTGVSQNPRHKITKRGQNVTFRCDPISEHNRLYWYRQTLGQGPEFLTYFQNEAQLEKSRLLSDRFSAERPKGSFSTLEIQRTEQGDSAMYLCASSLEGANQPQHFGDGTRLSIL.

The table lists this clonotype with a few counts. The V and J genes are TRBV15 and TRBJ1-1; 7 nucleotides line up with TRBD1. Germline assignment: CDR1 LNHNV and CDR2 YYDKDF (reference sequence). The CDR3 is 14 residues long. V shed 5 bases and J 6 bases; nucleotides not matched to a gene: 9. The CDR3 bases are TGTGCCACCAGCGGATTGACAGGGATCGCTGAAGCTTTCTTT. This codes for CATSGLTGIAEAFF.

This chain connects TRBV7-6 to TRBJ1-2; tentatively, D is TRBD1 (5 bases). V dropped 5 bases and J dropped 7 bases, with 14 bases sitting between them. CDR1 is SGHVS and CDR2 is FNYEAQ in the germline V gene. This CDR3 comprises 13 residues. The CDR3 region is CASSPGTSAGYTF. The CDR3 DNA follows: TGTGCCAGCAGCCCAGGGACGTCCGCTGGCTACACCTTC.

The chain has TRBV29-1 and TRBJ2-1, with D perhaps TRBD1 (5 bases). The CDR3 totals 13 residues. Germline loops: CDR1 SQVTM, CDR2 ANQGSEA. Trimming removed 5 bases at V and 8 bases at J, with 16 bases between. DNA for the CDR3: TGCAGCGTTATCCTCGCAGGGCTGTATGAGCAGTTCTTC. It translates to CSVILAGLYEQFF.

This clonotype appeared a single time. The V gene is TRBV12-3 or TRBV12-4, the J gene TRBJ2-1; D might be TRBD1 (6 bases). V was cut by 6 bases and J by 2 bases, with 17 bases left in between. The CDR3 totals 16 residues. The chain's CDR3 is CASSSRTGPTYNEQFF. The CDR3, as DNA: TGTGCCAGCAGCTCCAGAACAGGGCCTACCTACAATGAGCAGTTCTTC.

Note on this clonotype: Mismatch with germline at one junction end may stem from a read error. The chain couples TRBV7-9 to TRBJ2-5, with D tentatively TRBD1 or TRBD2 (6 bases each). CDR1 and CDR2 from the germline V gene are SEHNR and FQNEAQ (reference sequence). This CDR3 is built from 11 residues. The CDR3 region has the DNA TGTGCCAACAGCCAACAGGGAGGCCAGTACTTC. Its protein product is CANSQQGGQYF.

A remark on this clonotype: Because the CDR3 is missing its conserved closing phenylalanine or tryptophan, this is likely a read error. The CDR3 sequence: CASSLGGGRGLATQYL. CDR3 bases: TGTGCCAGCAGCTTAGGAGGCGGCAGGGGGCTTGCGACCCAGTACTTA. J is TRBJ2-7 and V is TRBV7-2; 8 bases align to TRBD1. TRBJ2-5 explains the end of the DNA better; the J call may be wrong. Looked up from germline, CDR1 is SGHTA and CDR2 is FQGNSA. The CDR3 runs to 16 residues.

The CDR3 DNA sequence: TGCGCCAGCAGCCAGACGGACGGGTTTAATGAAAAACTGTTTTTT. This sequence encodes CASSQTDGFNEKLFF. V gene TRBV4-3 combines with J gene TRBJ1-4; no reliable D call. Between the trimmed V and J ends, which lost 3 bases and 4 bases, there was a span of 12 bases. CDR1 is LGHNA and CDR2 is YSLEER in the germline V gene. This CDR3 contains 15 residues.

The chain links TRBV29-1 to TRBJ1-5; D might be TRBD1 (6 bases). Per the germline V gene, CDR1 is SQVTM and CDR2 is ANQGSEA. Trimming removed 4 bases from V and 2 bases from J, with 9 bases in between. This CDR3 spans 13 amino acids. The chain's CDR3 is CSVGSGGNQPQHF. Written as DNA, the CDR3 is TGCAGCGTTGGTTCAGGGGGCAATCAGCCCCAGCATTTT.

About this clonotype itself: A read error may explain this, as a much larger clone is one base away. The V call is TRBV4-3, the J call TRBJ2-1, with a weak D call TRBD2 (5 bases). V was shortened by 4 bases and J by 8 bases, with 15 bases between the two germline ends. CDR1 is LGHNA and CDR2 is YSLEER in the germline V gene. CDR3 size: 14 residues. For the CDR3, the DNA is TGCGCCAGCAGCCCCGTAAGAGGGAGCCATGAGCAGTTCTTC. Its translation: CASSPVRGSHEQFF.

The chain is built from TRBV9 and TRBJ2-7; D gene uncertain. Trimming left V 4 bases short and J 0 bases short, with 14 bases between. CDR3 size: 15 residues. Germline V CDR1 and CDR2: SGDLS, YYNGEE. CDR3 region: CASSRIGDSSYEQYF. The CDR3 DNA reads TGTGCCAGCAGCCGAATTGGGGATAGCTCCTACGAGCAGTACTTC.

Only a few counts were recorded for this clonotype. The chain is built from TRBV4-3 and TRBJ2-1, with D maybe TRBD1 (6 bases). Germline CDR1 LGHNA, CDR2 YSLEER. The CDR3 is made up of 16 amino acids. V was shortened by 3 bases and J by 5 bases, with 17 bases between the two germline ends. The CDR3 is CASSHRSGERHNEQFF. DNA of the CDR3: TGCGCCAGCAGCCATCGATCAGGGGAGAGGCACAATGAGCAGTTCTTC.

This clonotype came up a few times. This chain connects TRBV12-3 or TRBV12-4 to TRBJ2-5, with a possible D match to TRBD1 (6 bases). V lost 4 bases, J lost 2 bases, and 17 bases lay in between. This CDR3 comprises 16 residues. CDR3 loop: CASSWGSLGGQETQYF. The DNA for the CDR3 is TGTGCCAGCAGTTGGGGGTCATTAGGGGGACAAGAGACCCAGTACTTC.

This clonotype was recorded at least ten times. The rearrangement joins TRBV6-5 to TRBJ2-5; TRBD1 aligns across 7 bases. Germline CDR1 is MNHEY and CDR2 is SVGAGI. This CDR3 spans 14 amino acids. V gave up 7 bases and J gave up 1 base; unmatched junction bases: 6. This CDR3 reads CASTPDRTQETQYF. CDR3 bases: TGTGCCAGCACCCCGGACAGGACCCAAGAGACCCAGTACTTC.

V usage is TRBV6-6 and J usage is TRBJ2-7; tentative D call: TRBD1 (5 bases). Looked up from germline, CDR1 is MNHNY and CDR2 is SVGAGI (reference sequence). With 2 bases removed from V and 0 bases from J, the gap between germline ends came to 11 bases. This CDR3 has 15 residues. The CDR3 protein is CASSYEQASSYEQYF. The DNA for the CDR3 is TGTGCCAGCAGTTACGAACAGGCGAGCTCCTACGAGCAGTACTTC.